This T cell receptor beta chain was profiled in a study of blood T cells in healthy people across ages. Study-wide background: Through template switching, about one barcoded beta molecule was captured per two T cells, as measured in model experiments.

Sample-barcoded 5' priming and a J-beta primer mix drove a second PCR of 7 to 11 cycles. TCRdb reprocessed the 5' RACE reads via MiXCR and lists one record per CDR3 protein. The sample holds 1.5 million to 2 million distinct CDR3 sequences, 49% seen once. This CDR3 is built from 16 residues. Trimming cost V 0 bases and J 4 bases, with 12 bases left between them. CDR1 MGHRA and CDR2 YSYEKL come from the germline V gene. The source material was blood. This chain joins TRBV4-1 and TRBJ1-4; D not resolved. The receptor was derived from a woman in her thirties or forties in good health. Here the CDR3 reads CASSQESSALNEKLFF. The CDR3 nucleotides read TGCGCCAGCAGCCAAGAAAGTTCCGCCCTTAATGAAAAACTGTTTTTT.